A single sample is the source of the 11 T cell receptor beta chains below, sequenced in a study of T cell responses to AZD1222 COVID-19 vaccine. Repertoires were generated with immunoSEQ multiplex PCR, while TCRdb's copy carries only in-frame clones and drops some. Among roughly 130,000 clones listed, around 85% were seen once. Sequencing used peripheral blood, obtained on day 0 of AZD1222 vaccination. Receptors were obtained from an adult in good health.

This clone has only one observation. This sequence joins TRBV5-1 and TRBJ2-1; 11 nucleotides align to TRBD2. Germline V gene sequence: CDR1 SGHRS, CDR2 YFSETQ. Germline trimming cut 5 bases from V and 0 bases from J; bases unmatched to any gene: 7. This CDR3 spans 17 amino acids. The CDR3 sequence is CASRLTSGGFSYNEQFF. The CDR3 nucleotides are TGCGCCAGCAGACTCACTAGCGGGGGCTTCTCCTACAATGAGCAGTTCTTC. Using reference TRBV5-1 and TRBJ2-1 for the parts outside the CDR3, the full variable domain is KAGVTQTPRYLIKTRGQQVTLSCSPISGHRSVSWYQQTPGQGLQFLFEYFSETQRNKGNFPGRFSGRQFSNSRSEMNVSTLELGDSALYLCASRLTSGGFSYNEQFFGPGTRLTVL.

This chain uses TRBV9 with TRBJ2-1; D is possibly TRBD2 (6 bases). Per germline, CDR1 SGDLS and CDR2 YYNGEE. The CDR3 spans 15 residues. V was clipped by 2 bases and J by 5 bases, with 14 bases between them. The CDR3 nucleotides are TGTGCCAGCAGCGTGAGGCGGGGAGGCAACAATGAGCAGTTCTTC. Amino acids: CASSVRRGGNNEQFF.

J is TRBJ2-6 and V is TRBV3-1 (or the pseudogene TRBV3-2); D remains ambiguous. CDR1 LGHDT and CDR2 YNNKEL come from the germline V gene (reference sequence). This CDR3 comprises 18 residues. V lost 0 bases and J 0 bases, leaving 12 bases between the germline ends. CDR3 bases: TGTGCCAGCAGCCAAGAGGATTATACGAGCTCTGGGGCCAACGTCCTGACTTTC. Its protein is CASSQEDYTSSGANVLTF.

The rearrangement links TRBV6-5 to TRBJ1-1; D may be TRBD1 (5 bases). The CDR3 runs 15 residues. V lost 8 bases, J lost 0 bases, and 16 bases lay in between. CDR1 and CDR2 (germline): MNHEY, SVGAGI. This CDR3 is CASYRDREMNTEAFF. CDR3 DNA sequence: TGTGCCAGCTACCGGGACCGTGAAATGAACACTGAAGCTTTCTTT.

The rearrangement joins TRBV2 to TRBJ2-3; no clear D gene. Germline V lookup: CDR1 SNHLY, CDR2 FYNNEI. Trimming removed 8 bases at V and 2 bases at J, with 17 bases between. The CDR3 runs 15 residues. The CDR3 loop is CASAVGPSNTDTQYF. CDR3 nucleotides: TGTGCCAGCGCCGTAGGCCCTTCTAACACAGATACGCAGTATTTT.

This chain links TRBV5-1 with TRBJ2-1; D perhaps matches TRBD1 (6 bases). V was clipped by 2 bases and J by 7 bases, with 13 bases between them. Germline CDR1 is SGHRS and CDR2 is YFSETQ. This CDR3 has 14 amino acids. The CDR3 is CASSLQDSRNEQFF. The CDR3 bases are TGCGCCAGCAGCTTACAGGACAGTAGAAATGAGCAGTTCTTC. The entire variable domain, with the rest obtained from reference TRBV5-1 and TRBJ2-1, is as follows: KAGVTQTPRYLIKTRGQQVTLSCSPISGHRSVSWYQQTPGQGLQFLFEYFSETQRNKGNFPGRFSGRQFSNSRSEMNVSTLELGDSALYLCASSLQDSRNEQFFGPGTRLTVL.

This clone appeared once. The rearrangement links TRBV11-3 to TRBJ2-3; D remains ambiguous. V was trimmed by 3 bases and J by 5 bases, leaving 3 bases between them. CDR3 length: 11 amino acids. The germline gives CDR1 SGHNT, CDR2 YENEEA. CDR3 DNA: TGTGCCAGCAGCTTGCAAGATACGCAGTATTTT. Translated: CASSLQDTQYF.

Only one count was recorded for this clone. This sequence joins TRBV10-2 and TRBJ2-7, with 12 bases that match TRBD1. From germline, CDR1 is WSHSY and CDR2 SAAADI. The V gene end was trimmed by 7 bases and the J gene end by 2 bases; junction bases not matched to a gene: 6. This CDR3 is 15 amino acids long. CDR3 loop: CASTLGQGAPYEQYF. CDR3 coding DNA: TGCGCCAGCACCCTGGGACAGGGGGCTCCCTACGAGCAGTACTTC.

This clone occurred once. CDR3 in DNA: TGTGCCAGTAGATTAACAGGGACCGGCAATCAGCCCCAGCATTTT. It yields the protein CASRLTGTGNQPQHF. J is TRBJ1-5 and V is TRBV19, with D maybe TRBD1 (6 bases). Germline-derived CDR1 and CDR2 are LNHDA and SQIVND (reference sequence). The V gene lost 6 bases and the J gene lost 2 bases, with 14 bases spanning the gap. The CDR3 extends over 15 amino acids.

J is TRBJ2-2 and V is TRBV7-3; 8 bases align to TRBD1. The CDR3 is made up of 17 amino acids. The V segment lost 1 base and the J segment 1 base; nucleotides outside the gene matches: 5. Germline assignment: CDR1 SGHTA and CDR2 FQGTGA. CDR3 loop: CASSLKVGTGNTGELFF. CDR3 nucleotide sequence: TGTGCCAGCAGCTTAAAAGTCGGGACAGGGAACACCGGGGAGCTGTTTTTT.

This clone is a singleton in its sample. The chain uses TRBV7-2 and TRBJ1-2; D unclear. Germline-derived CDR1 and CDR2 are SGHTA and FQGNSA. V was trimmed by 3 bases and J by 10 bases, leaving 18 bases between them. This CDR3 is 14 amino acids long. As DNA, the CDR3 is TGTGCCAGCAGCTTGGAGCCCGGAGTAGGATACTACACCTTC. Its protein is CASSLEPGVGYYTF.